These T cell receptor beta chains were read from a single sample in a study of blood T cell repertoires in COVID-19. Generated by immunoSEQ multiplex PCR, the TCRdb table keeps only in-frame clones and is missing some. The sample lists about 370,000 clones, around 90% occurring once. Sequencing was carried out using peripheral blood. The receptors were gathered from a young woman with COVID-19, enrolled during active disease. Each CDR3 is given with its conserved first and last residue. The D gene is left open where the match is weak. Size tells how often a clone was seen (once, few, many) or the class of an expanded clone, and some rows leave it out.

v_call: TRBV6-5
clone_size: .
cdr3_length: 15
d_call: .
j_call: TRBJ2-1
cdr3_aa: CASSYSWRAYNEQFF
cdr3_nt: TGTGCCAGCAGTTACTCTTGGCGGGCATACAATGAGCAGTTCTTC

v_call: TRBV10-3
clone_size: .
cdr3_length: 13
d_call: TRBD1
j_call: TRBJ1-6
cdr3_aa: CAIQGVADSPLHF
cdr3_nt: TGTGCCATCCAGGGGGTGGCTGATTCACCCCTCCACTTT

v_call: TRBV11-3
clone_size: .
cdr3_length: 13
d_call: TRBD2
j_call: TRBJ2-5
cdr3_aa: CASSPGEGETQYF
cdr3_nt: TGTGCCAGCAGCCCGGGGGAGGGAGAGACCCAGTACTTC

v_call: TRBV30
clone_size: .
cdr3_length: 15
d_call: TRBD1
j_call: TRBJ1-2
cdr3_aa: CAWSVEGTGTHGYTF
cdr3_nt: TGTGCCTGGAGTGTTGAGGGGACAGGGACCCATGGCTACACCTTC

v_call: TRBV24-1
clone_size: .
cdr3_length: 15
d_call: .
j_call: TRBJ2-2
cdr3_aa: CATSDWDTSDGELFF
cdr3_nt: TGTGCCACCAGTGATTGGGACACATCAGACGGGGAGCTGTTTTTT

v_call: TRBV9
clone_size: .
cdr3_length: 16
d_call: .
j_call: TRBJ2-3
cdr3_aa: CASSVGLALSTDTQYF
cdr3_nt: TGTGCCAGCAGCGTAGGCCTAGCGCTTAGCACAGATACGCAGTATTTT

v_call: TRBV14
clone_size: .
cdr3_length: 15
d_call: .
j_call: TRBJ1-1
cdr3_aa: CASSQLGRGNAEAFF
cdr3_nt: TGTGCCAGCAGCCAACTTGGACGGGGGAACGCTGAAGCTTTCTTT

v_call: TRBV6-2/TRBV6-3
clone_size: .
cdr3_length: 14
d_call: TRBD1
j_call: TRBJ2-5
cdr3_aa: CASSYGTATETQYF
cdr3_nt: TGTGCCAGCAGTTACGGGACAGCCACGGAAACCCAGTACTTC

v_call: TRBV7-6
clone_size: .
cdr3_length: 15
d_call: .
j_call: TRBJ1-5
cdr3_aa: CASSLGTSRNQPQHF
cdr3_nt: TGTGCCAGCAGCTTGGGGACAAGCAGGAATCAGCCCCAGCATTTT

v_call: TRBV3-1/TRBV3-2
clone_size: .
cdr3_length: 11
d_call: .
j_call: TRBJ1-5
cdr3_aa: CASVINQPQHF
cdr3_nt: TGTGCCAGCGTAATAAATCAGCCCCAGCATTTT

v_call: TRBV4-1
clone_size: .
cdr3_length: 15
d_call: .
j_call: TRBJ2-7
cdr3_aa: CASSQAGTPAYEQYF
cdr3_nt: TGCGCCAGCAGCCAGGCCGGGACACCCGCCTACGAGCAGTACTTC

v_call: TRBV2
clone_size: .
cdr3_length: 13
d_call: .
j_call: TRBJ1-3
cdr3_aa: CASSVSLGNTIYF
cdr3_nt: TGTGCCAGCAGTGTTAGTTTGGGAAACACCATATATTTT

v_call: TRBV28
clone_size: once
cdr3_length: 13
d_call: .
j_call: TRBJ2-5
cdr3_aa: CASSQGLQETQYF
cdr3_nt: TGTGCCAGCAGTCAGGGGTTACAAGAGACCCAGTACTTC

v_call: TRBV9
clone_size: .
cdr3_length: 15
d_call: TRBD2
j_call: TRBJ2-1
cdr3_aa: CASSTSGTSGNEQFF
cdr3_nt: TGTGCCAGCAGCACCTCCGGGACTAGCGGGAATGAGCAGTTCTTC

v_call: TRBV5-4
clone_size: .
cdr3_length: 16
d_call: .
j_call: TRBJ2-3
cdr3_aa: CASSLFAGTSTDTQYF
cdr3_nt: TGTGCCAGCAGCTTGTTTGCGGGAACTAGCACAGATACGCAGTATTTT

v_call: TRBV7-8
clone_size: .
cdr3_length: 14
d_call: TRBD1
j_call: TRBJ2-7
cdr3_aa: CASSLRTGTYEQYF
cdr3_nt: TGTGCCAGCAGCTTACGGACAGGGACCTACGAGCAGTACTTC

v_call: TRBV12-3/TRBV12-4
clone_size: .
cdr3_length: 13
d_call: .
j_call: TRBJ2-1
cdr3_aa: CASSTLRFPEQFF
cdr3_nt: TGTGCCAGCAGTACACTGAGGTTTCCTGAGCAGTTCTTC

v_call: TRBV24-1
clone_size: .
cdr3_length: 18
d_call: .
j_call: TRBJ1-2
cdr3_aa: CATSDLVWLAKANYGYTF
cdr3_nt: TGTGCCACCAGTGATTTGGTGTGGTTGGCCAAAGCTAACTATGGCTACACCTTC

v_call: TRBV5-6
clone_size: once
cdr3_length: 13
d_call: .
j_call: TRBJ2-1
cdr3_aa: CASSFREYNEQFF
cdr3_nt: TGTGCCAGCAGCTTCCGGGAATACAATGAGCAGTTCTTC

v_call: TRBV5-1
clone_size: few
cdr3_length: 14
d_call: .
j_call: TRBJ1-5
cdr3_aa: CASSLDGLTKPQHF
cdr3_nt: TGCGCCAGCAGCTTGGACGGACTGACTAAGCCCCAGCATTTT

v_call: TRBV3-1/TRBV3-2
clone_size: .
cdr3_length: 16
d_call: TRBD2
j_call: TRBJ2-1
cdr3_aa: CASSTGTSGDGDEQFF
cdr3_nt: TGTGCCAGCAGCACCGGGACTAGCGGGGACGGTGATGAGCAGTTCTTC

v_call: TRBV13
clone_size: .
cdr3_length: 15
d_call: TRBD2
j_call: TRBJ2-7
cdr3_aa: CASSLERGLAYEQYF
cdr3_nt: TGTGCCAGCAGCTTAGAGCGGGGGTTAGCCTACGAGCAGTACTTC

v_call: TRBV2
clone_size: .
cdr3_length: 16
d_call: TRBD2
j_call: TRBJ2-2
cdr3_aa: CASSERLAGNTGELFF
cdr3_nt: TGTGCCAGCAGTGAGAGGCTAGCGGGAAACACCGGGGAGCTGTTTTTT

v_call: TRBV13
clone_size: .
cdr3_length: 15
d_call: TRBD2
j_call: TRBJ2-3
cdr3_aa: CASSIRTSGGDTQYF
cdr3_nt: TGTGCCAGCAGCATCCGGACTAGCGGGGGTGATACGCAGTATTTT

v_call: TRBV6-2/TRBV6-3
clone_size: .
cdr3_length: 14
d_call: TRBD2
j_call: TRBJ2-3
cdr3_aa: CASSSGLATDTQYF
cdr3_nt: TGTGCCAGCAGTTCGGGACTAGCGACAGATACGCAGTATTTT

v_call: TRBV11-2
clone_size: .
cdr3_length: 16
d_call: TRBD1
j_call: TRBJ2-5
cdr3_aa: CASSSPAGTVQETQYF
cdr3_nt: TGTGCCAGCAGCTCTCCAGCCGGGACAGTCCAAGAGACCCAGTACTTC

v_call: TRBV6-5
clone_size: .
cdr3_length: 14
d_call: TRBD1
j_call: TRBJ1-4
cdr3_aa: CASSSWTGPGELFF
cdr3_nt: TGTGCCAGCAGTTCCTGGACAGGACCTGGAGAACTGTTTTTT

v_call: TRBV18
clone_size: .
cdr3_length: 15
d_call: TRBD1
j_call: TRBJ1-6
cdr3_aa: CASSPGQGGNSPLHF
cdr3_nt: TGTGCCAGCTCACCGGGACAGGGCGGCAATTCACCCCTCCACTTT

v_call: TRBV6-6
clone_size: .
cdr3_length: 11
d_call: .
j_call: TRBJ2-1
cdr3_aa: CASSYPNEQFF
cdr3_nt: TGTGCCAGCAGTTACCCAAATGAGCAGTTCTTC

v_call: TRBV5-6
clone_size: .
cdr3_length: 14
d_call: .
j_call: TRBJ1-2
cdr3_aa: CASSLPQGSEGYTF
cdr3_nt: TGTGCCAGCAGCCTCCCACAGGGTTCGGAAGGCTACACCTTC

v_call: TRBV4-2
clone_size: once
cdr3_length: 20
d_call: TRBD1
j_call: TRBJ2-1
cdr3_aa: CASSQDLGRGQIIGINEQFF
cdr3_nt: TGTGCCAGCAGCCAAGATCTTGGTAGGGGGCAAATCATAGGGATCAATGAGCAGTTCTTC

v_call: TRBV7-9
clone_size: .
cdr3_length: 16
d_call: TRBD2
j_call: TRBJ2-1
cdr3_aa: CASSLGVAGVDNEQFF
cdr3_nt: TGTGCCAGCAGCTTAGGGGTAGCGGGAGTGGACAATGAGCAGTTCTTC

v_call: TRBV3-1/TRBV3-2
clone_size: .
cdr3_length: 15
d_call: .
j_call: TRBJ1-3
cdr3_aa: CASSQETVSGNTIYF
cdr3_nt: TGTGCCAGCAGCCAAGAAACTGTCTCTGGAAACACCATATATTTT

v_call: TRBV11-2
clone_size: .
cdr3_length: 16
d_call: .
j_call: TRBJ1-1
cdr3_aa: CASSPDQTGPNTEAFF
cdr3_nt: TGTGCCAGCAGCCCAGACCAGACAGGACCGAACACTGAAGCTTTCTTT

v_call: TRBV24-1
clone_size: once
cdr3_length: 13
d_call: .
j_call: TRBJ2-5
cdr3_aa: CATREGAFETQYF
cdr3_nt: TGTGCCACCAGGGAGGGGGCCTTTGAGACCCAGTACTTC

v_call: TRBV19
clone_size: .
cdr3_length: 15
d_call: TRBD1
j_call: TRBJ2-2
cdr3_aa: CASSIEQGATGELFF
cdr3_nt: TGTGCCAGTAGTATAGAACAGGGGGCGACCGGGGAGCTGTTTTTT

v_call: TRBV9
clone_size: .
cdr3_length: 16
d_call: TRBD2
j_call: TRBJ2-1
cdr3_aa: CASGGRREGRVHEQFF
cdr3_nt: TGTGCCAGCGGGGGGAGGCGGGAGGGCCGAGTACATGAGCAGTTCTTC

v_call: TRBV7-6
clone_size: .
cdr3_length: 15
d_call: TRBD1
j_call: TRBJ1-1
cdr3_aa: CASSPDRGLDTEAFF
cdr3_nt: TGTGCCAGCAGCCCTGACAGGGGGCTTGACACTGAAGCTTTCTTT

v_call: TRBV11-3
clone_size: .
cdr3_length: 17
d_call: TRBD2
j_call: TRBJ2-1
cdr3_aa: CASSLLGTSGSMAEQFF
cdr3_nt: TGTGCCAGCAGCTTGTTAGGGACTAGCGGGAGTATGGCTGAGCAGTTCTTC

v_call: TRBV7-8
clone_size: .
cdr3_length: 12
d_call: TRBD1
j_call: TRBJ2-1
cdr3_aa: CASSLGTGGQFF
cdr3_nt: TGTGCCAGCAGCTTAGGGACAGGGGGGCAGTTCTTC

v_call: TRBV28
clone_size: .
cdr3_length: 19
d_call: TRBD2
j_call: TRBJ2-1
cdr3_aa: CASSSVTSGGLSSYNEQFF
cdr3_nt: TGTGCCAGCAGTTCGGTGACTAGCGGGGGGTTAAGCTCCTACAATGAGCAGTTCTTC

v_call: TRBV11-2
clone_size: .
cdr3_length: 18
d_call: TRBD2
j_call: TRBJ2-6
cdr3_aa: CASHTRGGATSGANVLTF
cdr3_nt: TGTGCCAGTCACACCCGGGGGGGGGCAACCTCCGGGGCCAACGTCCTGACTTTC

v_call: TRBV28
clone_size: .
cdr3_length: 15
d_call: TRBD1
j_call: TRBJ2-5
cdr3_aa: CASSGDRAGEETQYF
cdr3_nt: TGTGCCAGCAGTGGGGACAGGGCAGGCGAGGAGACCCAGTACTTC

v_call: TRBV5-1
clone_size: .
cdr3_length: 13
d_call: .
j_call: TRBJ2-3
cdr3_aa: CASDEGVTDTQYF
cdr3_nt: TGCGCCAGCGATGAGGGTGTGACAGATACGCAGTATTTT

v_call: TRBV18
clone_size: .
cdr3_length: 20
d_call: .
j_call: TRBJ2-3
cdr3_aa: CASSPLEGRPPSTSTDTQYF
cdr3_nt: TGTGCCAGCTCACCTTTGGAGGGTCGACCCCCCTCGACGAGCACAGATACGCAGTATTTT

v_call: TRBV19
clone_size: .
cdr3_length: 13
d_call: TRBD2
j_call: TRBJ2-1
cdr3_aa: CATLVAGYNEQFF
cdr3_nt: TGTGCCACCTTAGTAGCGGGGTACAATGAGCAGTTCTTC

v_call: TRBV19
clone_size: .
cdr3_length: 15
d_call: .
j_call: TRBJ2-7
cdr3_aa: CASSRAGGISYEQYF
cdr3_nt: TGTGCCAGTAGTCGGGCAGGGGGGATCTCCTACGAGCAGTACTTC

v_call: TRBV19
clone_size: .
cdr3_length: 15
d_call: TRBD2
j_call: TRBJ2-5
cdr3_aa: CASSPATSGQETQYF
cdr3_nt: TGTGCCAGTAGCCCCGCGACTAGCGGACAAGAGACCCAGTACTTC

v_call: TRBV7-2
clone_size: once
cdr3_length: 14
d_call: TRBD1
j_call: TRBJ2-7
cdr3_aa: CASSFGPGTDEQYF
cdr3_nt: TGTGCCAGCAGCTTCGGACCCGGGACAGACGAGCAGTACTTC

v_call: TRBV5-1
clone_size: .
cdr3_length: 15
d_call: .
j_call: TRBJ1-1
cdr3_aa: CASSLDGGINTEAFF
cdr3_nt: TGCGCCAGCAGCTTGGATGGGGGGATCAACACTGAAGCTTTCTTT

v_call: TRBV27
clone_size: once
cdr3_length: 14
d_call: .
j_call: TRBJ1-1
cdr3_aa: CASSYARGGTEAFF
cdr3_nt: TGTGCCAGCAGTTACGCGCGGGGCGGCACTGAAGCTTTCTTT

v_call: TRBV3-1/TRBV3-2
clone_size: .
cdr3_length: 15
d_call: TRBD1
j_call: TRBJ1-1
cdr3_aa: CASSPGTGIDTEAFF
cdr3_nt: TGTGCCAGCAGCCCCGGGACAGGGATTGACACTGAAGCTTTCTTT

v_call: TRBV13
clone_size: .
cdr3_length: 15
d_call: TRBD1
j_call: TRBJ1-1
cdr3_aa: CASSPTGRGNTEAFF
cdr3_nt: TGTGCCAGCAGCCCGACAGGGCGAGGGAACACTGAAGCTTTCTTT

v_call: TRBV29-1
clone_size: .
cdr3_length: 11
d_call: TRBD1
j_call: TRBJ1-2
cdr3_aa: CSLDRDHGYTF
cdr3_nt: TGCAGCTTGGACAGGGACCATGGCTACACCTTC